This T cell receptor (beta chain) appears in the sequencing data of a study of T cell repertoires in cytomegalovirus infection. As for the study in general: Newly reported HLA-C-restricted and thoroughly characterized HLA-B-restricted CMV epitopes were employed.

This clonotype was observed a few times. The antigen remains unidentified. TCRdb reprocessed the reads with MiXCR, giving one entry per CDR3 protein. The sample shows approximately 730,000 distinct CDR3 sequences, approximately 32% of them seen only once. With V trimmed by 0 bases and J by 4 bases, 8 bases remained unmatched. Germline V lookup: CDR1 LGHNA, CDR2 YNFKEQ. The CDR3 has 17 residues. This specimen consisted of cultured CD8+ T cells from PBMCs, obtained from culture after CMV antigen stimulation. The chain employs TRBV4-2 and TRBJ2-1, with 8 bases fitting TRBD2. This receptor was identified in a human donor in good health (CMV status not recorded). Some clones in this sample may be carry-over from other donors' samples. CDR3 sequence (DNA): TGTGCCAGCAGCCAAGATAAGGGTAGCGGGGCTTACAATGAGCAGTTCTTC. Its translation is CASSQDKGSGAYNEQFF.